This T cell receptor (beta chain) was observed in a study of T cell responses to AZD1222 COVID-19 vaccine. Concerning this clone itself: Its antigen is unknown.

The assay was immunoSEQ multiplex PCR, and TCRdb's table has in-frame clones only and misses some. The sample carries about 170,000 clones, around nine tenths recorded once. Study findings and constraints: Baseline seropositivity occurred in only a handful of AZD1222 recipients. Donors were chiefly white British, with a greater number of females, and clonal diversity was perhaps underestimated. Close to half of all spike-specific TCRs reportedly target regions of the variants that are unmutated.

The CDR3 consists of 10 residues. V lost 1 base, J lost 12 bases, and 4 bases lay in between. CDR1 SGHAT and CDR2 FQNNGV come from the germline V gene. The sequenced sample was peripheral blood, obtained on day 0 of AZD1222 vaccination. The TCR was taken from an adult in good health. The chain recombines TRBV11-2 with TRBJ2-1; no definite D call. The CDR3 DNA sequence: TGTGCCAGCAGCTTAGTAATGCAGTTCTTC. As protein: CASSLVMQFF.